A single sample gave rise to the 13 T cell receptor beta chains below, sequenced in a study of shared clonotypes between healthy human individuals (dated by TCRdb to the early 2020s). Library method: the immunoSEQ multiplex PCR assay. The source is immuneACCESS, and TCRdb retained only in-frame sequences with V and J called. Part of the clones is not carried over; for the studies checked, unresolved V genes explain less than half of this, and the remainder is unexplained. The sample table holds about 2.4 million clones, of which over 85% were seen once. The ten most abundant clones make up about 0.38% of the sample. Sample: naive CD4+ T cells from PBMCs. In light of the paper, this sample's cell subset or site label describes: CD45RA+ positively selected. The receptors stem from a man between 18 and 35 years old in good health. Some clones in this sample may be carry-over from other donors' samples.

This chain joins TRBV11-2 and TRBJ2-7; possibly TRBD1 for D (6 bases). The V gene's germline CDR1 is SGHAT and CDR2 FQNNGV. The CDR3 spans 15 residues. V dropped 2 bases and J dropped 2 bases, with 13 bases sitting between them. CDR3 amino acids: CASSLLSTGPYEQYF. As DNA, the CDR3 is TGTGCCAGCAGCTTATTGTCGACAGGCCCCTACGAGCAGTACTTC.

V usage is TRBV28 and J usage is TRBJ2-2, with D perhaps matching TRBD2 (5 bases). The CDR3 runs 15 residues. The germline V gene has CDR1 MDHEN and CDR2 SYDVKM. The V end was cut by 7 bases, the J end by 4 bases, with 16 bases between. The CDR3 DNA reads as TGTGCCAGCACCCCCAACCTCGGAGGCACCGGGGAGCTGTTTTTT. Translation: CASTPNLGGTGELFF.

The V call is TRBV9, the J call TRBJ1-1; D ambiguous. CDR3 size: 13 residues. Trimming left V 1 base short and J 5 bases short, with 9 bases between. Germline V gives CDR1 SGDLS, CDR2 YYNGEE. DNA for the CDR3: TGTGCCAGCAGCGTAACTGTAGGGACTGAAGCTTTCTTT. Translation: CASSVTVGTEAFF.

CDR3 coding DNA: TGCGCCAGCAGCATACAGGGGCAGAGCTCCTACGAGCAGTACTTC. Translation gives CASSIQGQSSYEQYF. V usage is TRBV5-1 and J usage is TRBJ2-7; 7 nucleotides agree with TRBD1. Germline CDR1 and CDR2: SGHRS and YFSETQ. The J segment lost 0 bases and the V segment lost 4 bases, leaving 7 bases of the junction unmatched. CDR3 length: 15 residues. Full variable domain (rest looked up from reference TRBV5-1 and TRBJ2-7): KAGVTQTPRYLIKTRGQQVTLSCSPISGHRSVSWYQQTPGQGLQFLFEYFSETQRNKGNFPGRFSGRQFSNSRSEMNVSTLELGDSALYLCASSIQGQSSYEQYFGPGTRLTVT.

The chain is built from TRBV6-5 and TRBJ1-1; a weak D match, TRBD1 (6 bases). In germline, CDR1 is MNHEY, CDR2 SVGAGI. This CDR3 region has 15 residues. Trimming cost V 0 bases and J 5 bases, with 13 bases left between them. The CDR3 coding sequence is TGTGCCAGCAGTTACTCCCCCCAGAGGGGGACTGAAGCTTTCTTT. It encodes CASSYSPQRGTEAFF.

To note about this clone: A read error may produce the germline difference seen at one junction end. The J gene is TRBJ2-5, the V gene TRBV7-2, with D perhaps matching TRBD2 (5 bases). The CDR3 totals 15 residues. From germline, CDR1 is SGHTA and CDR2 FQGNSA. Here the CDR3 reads CASTELGPGQGTQYF. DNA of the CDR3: TGTGCCAGCACCGAACTAGGACCGGGCCAAGGGACCCAGTACTTC.

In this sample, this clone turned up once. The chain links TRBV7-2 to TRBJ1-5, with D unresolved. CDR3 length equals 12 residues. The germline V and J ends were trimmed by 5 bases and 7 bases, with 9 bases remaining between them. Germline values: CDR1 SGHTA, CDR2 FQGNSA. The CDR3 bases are TGTGCCAGCAGCCTCCCGTGGCAGCCCCAGCATTTT. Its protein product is CASSLPWQPQHF.

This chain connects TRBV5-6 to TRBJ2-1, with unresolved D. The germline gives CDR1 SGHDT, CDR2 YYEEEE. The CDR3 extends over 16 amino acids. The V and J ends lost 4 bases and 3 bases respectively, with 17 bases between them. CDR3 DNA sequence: TGTGCCAGCAGCCCAGAAACGCGAGTAGACTACAATGAGCAGTTCTTC. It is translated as CASSPETRVDYNEQFF.

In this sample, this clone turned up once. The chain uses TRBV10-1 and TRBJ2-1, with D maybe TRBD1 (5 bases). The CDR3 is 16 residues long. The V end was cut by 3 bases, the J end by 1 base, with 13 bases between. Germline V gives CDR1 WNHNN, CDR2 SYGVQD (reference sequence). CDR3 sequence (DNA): TGCGCCAGCAGTGACCCCAGGGCAGGATCCTACAATGAGCAGTTCTTC. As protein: CASSDPRAGSYNEQFF.

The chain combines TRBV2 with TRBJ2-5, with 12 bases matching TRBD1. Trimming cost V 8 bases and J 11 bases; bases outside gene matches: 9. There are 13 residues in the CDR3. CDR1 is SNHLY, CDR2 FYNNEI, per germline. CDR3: CASAGTGGPKQYF. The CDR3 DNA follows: TGTGCCAGCGCCGGGACAGGGGGCCCCAAGCAGTACTTC.

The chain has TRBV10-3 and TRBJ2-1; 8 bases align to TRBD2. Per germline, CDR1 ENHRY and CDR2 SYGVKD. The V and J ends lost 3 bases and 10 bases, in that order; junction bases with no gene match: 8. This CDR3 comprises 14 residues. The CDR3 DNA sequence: TGTGCCATCAGTGAATATAGCGGGGAGGGAGAGCAGTTCTTC. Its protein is CAISEYSGEGEQFF.

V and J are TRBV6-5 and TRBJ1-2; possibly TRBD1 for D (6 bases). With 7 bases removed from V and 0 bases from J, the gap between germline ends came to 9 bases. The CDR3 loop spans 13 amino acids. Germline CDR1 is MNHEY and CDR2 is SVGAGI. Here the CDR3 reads CASIRTANYGYTF. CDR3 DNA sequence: TGTGCCAGCATCCGGACAGCTAACTATGGCTACACCTTC.

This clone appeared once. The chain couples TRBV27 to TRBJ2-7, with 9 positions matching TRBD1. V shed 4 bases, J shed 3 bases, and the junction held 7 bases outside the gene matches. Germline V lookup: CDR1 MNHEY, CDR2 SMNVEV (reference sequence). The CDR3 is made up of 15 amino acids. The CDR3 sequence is CASSYKGQGGYEQYF. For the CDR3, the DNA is TGTGCCAGCAGTTATAAGGGACAGGGTGGCTACGAGCAGTACTTC.